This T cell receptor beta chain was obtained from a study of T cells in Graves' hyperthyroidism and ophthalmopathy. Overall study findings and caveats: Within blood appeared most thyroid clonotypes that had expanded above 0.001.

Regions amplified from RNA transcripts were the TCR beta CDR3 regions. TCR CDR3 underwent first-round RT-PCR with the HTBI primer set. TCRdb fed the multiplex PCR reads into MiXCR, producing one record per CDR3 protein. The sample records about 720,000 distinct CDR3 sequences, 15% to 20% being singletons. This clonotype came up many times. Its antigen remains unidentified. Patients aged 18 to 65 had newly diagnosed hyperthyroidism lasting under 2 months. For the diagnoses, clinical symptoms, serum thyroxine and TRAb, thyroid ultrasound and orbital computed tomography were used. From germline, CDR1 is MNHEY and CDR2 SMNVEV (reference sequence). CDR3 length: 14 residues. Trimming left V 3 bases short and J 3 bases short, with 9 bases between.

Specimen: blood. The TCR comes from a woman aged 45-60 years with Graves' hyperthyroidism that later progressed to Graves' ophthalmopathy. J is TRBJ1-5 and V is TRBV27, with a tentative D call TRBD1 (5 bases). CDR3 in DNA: TGTGCCAGCAGTTTTGGGACCCTCAATCAGCCCCAGCATTTT. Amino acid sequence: CASSFGTLNQPQHF.